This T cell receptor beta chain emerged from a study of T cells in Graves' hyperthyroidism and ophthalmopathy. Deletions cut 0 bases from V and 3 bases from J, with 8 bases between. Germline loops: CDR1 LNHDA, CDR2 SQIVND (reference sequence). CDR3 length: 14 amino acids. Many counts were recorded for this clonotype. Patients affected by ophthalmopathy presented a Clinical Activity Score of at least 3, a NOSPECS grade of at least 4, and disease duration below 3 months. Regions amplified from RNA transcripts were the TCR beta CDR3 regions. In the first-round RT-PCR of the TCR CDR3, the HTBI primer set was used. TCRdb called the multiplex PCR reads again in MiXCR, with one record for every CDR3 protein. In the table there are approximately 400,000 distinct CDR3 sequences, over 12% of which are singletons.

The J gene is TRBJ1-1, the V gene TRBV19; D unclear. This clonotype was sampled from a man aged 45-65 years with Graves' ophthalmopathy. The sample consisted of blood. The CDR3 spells CASSIDGWDTEAFF. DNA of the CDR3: TGTGCCAGTAGTATAGACGGGTGGGACACTGAAGCTTTCTTT.